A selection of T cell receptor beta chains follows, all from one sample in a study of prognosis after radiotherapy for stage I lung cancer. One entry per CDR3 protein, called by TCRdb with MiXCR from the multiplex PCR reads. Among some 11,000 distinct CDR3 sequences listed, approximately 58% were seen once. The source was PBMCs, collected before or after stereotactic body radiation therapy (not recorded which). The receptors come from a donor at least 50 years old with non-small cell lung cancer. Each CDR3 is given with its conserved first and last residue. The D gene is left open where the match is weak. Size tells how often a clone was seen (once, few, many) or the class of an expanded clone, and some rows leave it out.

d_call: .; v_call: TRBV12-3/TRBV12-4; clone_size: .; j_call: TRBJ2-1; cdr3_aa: CASSLGHGARNEQFF; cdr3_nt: TGTGCCAGCAGTCTCGGACATGGGGCTCGCAATGAGCAGTTCTTC
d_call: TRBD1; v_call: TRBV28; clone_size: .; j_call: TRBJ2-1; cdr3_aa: CASTPSVASGGYNEQFF; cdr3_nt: TGTGCCAGCACTCCATCCGTCGCGTCAGGGGGCTACAATGAGCAGTTCTTC
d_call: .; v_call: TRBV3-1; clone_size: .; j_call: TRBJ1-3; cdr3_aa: CASSQTGRLTSGNTIYF; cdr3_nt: TGTGCCAGCAGCCAAACAGGTCGTTTGACCTCTGGAAACACCATATATTTT
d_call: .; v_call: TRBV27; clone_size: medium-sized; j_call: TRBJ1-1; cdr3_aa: CASSSIDVTNTEAFF; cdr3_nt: TGTGCCAGCAGTTCCATCGACGTAACGAACACTGAAGCTTTCTTT
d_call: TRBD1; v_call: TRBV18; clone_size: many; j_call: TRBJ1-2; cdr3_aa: CASSADRTNGYTF; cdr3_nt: TGTGCCAGCTCAGCGGACAGGACTAATGGCTACACCTTC
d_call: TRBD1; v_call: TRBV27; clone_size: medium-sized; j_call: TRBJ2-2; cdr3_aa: CASRATGTGSGELFF; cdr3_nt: TGTGCCAGCAGAGCAACCGGGACAGGGAGCGGGGAGCTGTTTTTT
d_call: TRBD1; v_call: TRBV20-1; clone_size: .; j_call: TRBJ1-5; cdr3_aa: CSASGQGQQPQHF; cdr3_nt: TGCAGTGCTAGTGGACAGGGACAACAGCCCCAGCATTTT
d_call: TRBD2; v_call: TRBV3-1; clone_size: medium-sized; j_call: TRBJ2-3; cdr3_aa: CASSHAGGMSTDTQYF; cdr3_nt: TGTGCCAGCAGCCATGCCGGGGGGATGAGCACAGATACGCAGTATTTT
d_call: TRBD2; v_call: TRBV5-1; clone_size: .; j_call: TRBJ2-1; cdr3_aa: CASSWGLAGYGAYNEQFF; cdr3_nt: TGCGCCAGCAGCTGGGGACTAGCGGGATATGGCGCCTACAATGAGCAGTTCTTC
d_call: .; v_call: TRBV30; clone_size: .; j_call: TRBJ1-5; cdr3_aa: CAWSEGRQPQHF; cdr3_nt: TGTGCCTGGAGTGAAGGTAGGCAGCCCCAGCATTTT
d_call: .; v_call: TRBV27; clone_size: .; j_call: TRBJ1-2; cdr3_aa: CANYGYTF; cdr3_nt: TGTGCTAACTATGGCTACACCTTC
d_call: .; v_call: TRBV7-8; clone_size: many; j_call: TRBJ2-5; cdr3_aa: CASSFSRTGPYQETQYF; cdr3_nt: TGTGCCAGCAGCTTTTCCAGAACAGGACCATACCAAGAGACCCAGTACTTC
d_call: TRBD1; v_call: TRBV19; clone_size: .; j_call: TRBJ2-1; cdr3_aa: CASSSMTGGYNEQFF; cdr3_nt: TGTGCCAGTAGTTCAATGACAGGGGGCTACAATGAGCAGTTCTTC
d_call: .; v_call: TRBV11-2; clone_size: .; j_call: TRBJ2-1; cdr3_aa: CASITGTWDYNEQFF; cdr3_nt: TGTGCCAGCATCACCGGGACATGGGACTACAATGAGCAGTTCTTC
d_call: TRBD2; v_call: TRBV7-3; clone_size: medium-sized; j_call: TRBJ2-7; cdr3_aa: CASSLAGGEIYEQYF; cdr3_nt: TGTGCCAGCAGCTTGGCGGGAGGGGAGATCTACGAGCAGTACTTC
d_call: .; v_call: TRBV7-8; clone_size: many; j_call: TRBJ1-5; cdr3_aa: CASSFRGGQPQHF; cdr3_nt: TGTGCCAGCAGCTTCCGGGGCGGCCAGCCCCAGCATTTT
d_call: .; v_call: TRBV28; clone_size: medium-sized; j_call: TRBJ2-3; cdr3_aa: CASQPVRDGKDTQYF; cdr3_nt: TGTGCCAGCCAGCCTGTCCGGGACGGAAAAGATACGCAGTATTTT
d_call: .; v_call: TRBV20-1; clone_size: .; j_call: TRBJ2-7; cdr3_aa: CSARDNLYEQYF; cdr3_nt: TGCAGTGCTAGAGATAACCTGTACGAGCAGTACTTC
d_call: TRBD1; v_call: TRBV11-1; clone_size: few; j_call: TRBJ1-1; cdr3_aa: CASSPLGGQGSNTEAFF; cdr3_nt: TGTGCCAGCAGCCCTCTTGGGGGACAGGGTTCGAACACTGAAGCTTTCTTT
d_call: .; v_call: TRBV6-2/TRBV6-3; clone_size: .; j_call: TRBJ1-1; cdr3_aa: CASKPTGIASEAFF; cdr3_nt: TGTGCCAGCAAGCCGACAGGTATCGCCTCTGAAGCTTTCTTT
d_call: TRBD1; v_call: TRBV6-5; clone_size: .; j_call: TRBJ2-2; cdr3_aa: CASSYSGTGANTGELFF; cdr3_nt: TGTGCCAGCAGTTACTCGGGGACAGGGGCGAACACCGGGGAGCTGTTTTTT
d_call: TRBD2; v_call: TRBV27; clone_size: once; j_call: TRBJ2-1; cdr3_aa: CASSPSLAGMNEQFF; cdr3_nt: TGTGCCAGCAGTCCTTCCCTAGCGGGTATGAATGAGCAGTTCTTC
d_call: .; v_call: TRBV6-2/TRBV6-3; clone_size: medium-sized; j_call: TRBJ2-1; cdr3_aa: CASSLPGRVHEQFF; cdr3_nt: TGTGCCAGCAGTCTGCCAGGGAGAGTTCATGAGCAGTTCTTC